Listed below are T cell receptor beta chains from one sample, sequenced in a study of blood T cell repertoires in COVID-19. Data came from immunoSEQ multiplex PCR; TCRdb stores just in-frame clones and leaves some out. This table has approximately 530,000 clones, about 89% appearing once. The sequencing sample was made of peripheral blood. These receptor sequences come from a woman in her 50s with COVID-19, enrolled during active disease. The CDR3 runs from the conserved cysteine through the conserved F or W. The order of the fields is CDR3 DNA, CDR3 protein, clone size, D gene, J gene, V gene. The D gene is left open where the match is weak. A row's size may be missing; if present it is once, few, many or a size class.

CDR3nt: TGTGCCACCAGTGGCAAATCACAGGGGAGTGCGTACGAGCAGTACTTC
CDR3aa: CATSGKSQGSAYEQYF
abundance: NA
d_gene: TRBD1
j_gene: TRBJ2-7
v_gene: TRBV24-1

CDR3nt: TGTGCCAGCAGTACTAGCTCCTACGAGCAGTACTTC
CDR3aa: CASSTSSYEQYF
abundance: NA
d_gene: NA
j_gene: TRBJ2-7
v_gene: TRBV12-3/TRBV12-4

CDR3nt: TGCGCCAGCAGCTTGGGGGACACCTTCTACGAGCAGTACTTC
CDR3aa: CASSLGDTFYEQYF
abundance: once
d_gene: NA
j_gene: TRBJ2-7
v_gene: TRBV5-1

CDR3nt: TGTGCCAGCAGCTTCGGACAGCAAACTTCGGTACAGTACTTC
CDR3aa: CASSFGQQTSVQYF
abundance: NA
d_gene: NA
j_gene: TRBJ2-7
v_gene: TRBV5-8

CDR3nt: TGTGCCAGCAGCCCTCGGGGGGGACCTTACAATGAGCAGTTCTTC
CDR3aa: CASSPRGGPYNEQFF
abundance: NA
d_gene: TRBD2
j_gene: TRBJ2-1
v_gene: TRBV3-1/TRBV3-2

CDR3nt: TGCGCCAGCAGCTTGCTAAGCGGGGGGCCGGGGGAGCAGTACTTC
CDR3aa: CASSLLSGGPGEQYF
abundance: once
d_gene: TRBD2
j_gene: TRBJ2-7
v_gene: TRBV5-1

CDR3nt: TGTGCCAGCAGCTTCCCGACAGGTGACTATGGCTACACCTTC
CDR3aa: CASSFPTGDYGYTF
abundance: NA
d_gene: NA
j_gene: TRBJ1-2
v_gene: TRBV5-6

CDR3nt: TGCGCCAGCAGCTTTGACGGAGGACCCTACGAGCAGTACTTC
CDR3aa: CASSFDGGPYEQYF
abundance: NA
d_gene: NA
j_gene: TRBJ2-7
v_gene: TRBV5-1

CDR3nt: TGTGCCAGCAGCACTTTAGGGGACACTGAAGCTTTCTTT
CDR3aa: CASSTLGDTEAFF
abundance: NA
d_gene: NA
j_gene: TRBJ1-1
v_gene: TRBV7-9

CDR3nt: TGTGCCAGTAGCTCGGGACAGGGGTCCCCCTATCAGCCCCAGCATTTT
CDR3aa: CASSSGQGSPYQPQHF
abundance: NA
d_gene: TRBD1
j_gene: TRBJ1-5
v_gene: TRBV19

CDR3nt: TGTGCCAGCAGTACCGGGCCCAGGGACTACGAGCAGTACTTC
CDR3aa: CASSTGPRDYEQYF
abundance: NA
d_gene: NA
j_gene: TRBJ2-7
v_gene: TRBV6-4

CDR3nt: TGTGCCAGCAGTTCCCGTGTGAGGGACTATGGCTACACCTTC
CDR3aa: CASSSRVRDYGYTF
abundance: NA
d_gene: NA
j_gene: TRBJ1-2
v_gene: TRBV7-9

CDR3nt: TGTGCCAGCAGCCAAGATGGCGGAGGTCAGCCCCAGCATTTT
CDR3aa: CASSQDGGGQPQHF
abundance: NA
d_gene: NA
j_gene: TRBJ1-5
v_gene: TRBV3-1/TRBV3-2

CDR3nt: TGTGCCAGTAGTATAGGGGGACAGGGTGGTAATCAGCCCCAGCATTTT
CDR3aa: CASSIGGQGGNQPQHF
abundance: NA
d_gene: TRBD1
j_gene: TRBJ1-5
v_gene: TRBV19

CDR3nt: TGCGCCAGCAGTGAGTCTCGGACTCCCCGAAGCACAGATACGCAGTATTTT
CDR3aa: CASSESRTPRSTDTQYF
abundance: NA
d_gene: NA
j_gene: TRBJ2-3
v_gene: TRBV10-1

CDR3nt: TGTGCCAGCAGCTTAATCGGAGAGACCCAGTACTTC
CDR3aa: CASSLIGETQYF
abundance: NA
d_gene: NA
j_gene: TRBJ2-5
v_gene: TRBV7-9

CDR3nt: TGCAGCGTTAAATTCGGGACTCAGAGTGGCACAGATACGCAGTATTTT
CDR3aa: CSVKFGTQSGTDTQYF
abundance: NA
d_gene: NA
j_gene: TRBJ2-3
v_gene: TRBV29-1

CDR3nt: TGTGCCAGCAGCCAAGACCAGGGTCGGGAAAAACTGTTTTTT
CDR3aa: CASSQDQGREKLFF
abundance: NA
d_gene: NA
j_gene: TRBJ1-4
v_gene: TRBV3-1/TRBV3-2

CDR3nt: TGTGCCATCAGTGAGTCCGGGACAGCTTTCAATGAGCAGTTCTTC
CDR3aa: CAISESGTAFNEQFF
abundance: NA
d_gene: TRBD1
j_gene: TRBJ2-1
v_gene: TRBV10-3

CDR3nt: TGTGCCAGCAATCCCGGGACAGCAAATCAGCCCCAGCATTTT
CDR3aa: CASNPGTANQPQHF
abundance: NA
d_gene: TRBD1
j_gene: TRBJ1-5
v_gene: TRBV28

CDR3nt: TGCGCCAGCAGCTTCCCGGACAGGGGGCCCCCTGAAGCTTTCTTT
CDR3aa: CASSFPDRGPPEAFF
abundance: few
d_gene: TRBD1
j_gene: TRBJ1-1
v_gene: TRBV5-1

CDR3nt: TGTGCCAGCTTTTTCCACGGACAGGGATCGGTTGGAAACACCATATATTTT
CDR3aa: CASFFHGQGSVGNTIYF
abundance: NA
d_gene: TRBD1
j_gene: TRBJ1-3
v_gene: TRBV5-5

CDR3nt: TGTGCCAGCAGCGGCTCGGGAGTCCTAGAGACCCAGTACTTC
CDR3aa: CASSGSGVLETQYF
abundance: NA
d_gene: NA
j_gene: TRBJ2-5
v_gene: TRBV9

CDR3nt: TGTGCCAGCAGCTTGGGACACACCTCCTACGAGCAGTACTTC
CDR3aa: CASSLGHTSYEQYF
abundance: NA
d_gene: NA
j_gene: TRBJ2-7
v_gene: TRBV5-4

CDR3nt: TGTGCTAGTGGTTTGGTACTCGGGAAACGGAACACTGAAGCTTTCTTT
CDR3aa: CASGLVLGKRNTEAFF
abundance: NA
d_gene: NA
j_gene: TRBJ1-1
v_gene: TRBV12-5

CDR3nt: TGTGCCAGCAAAAGGTTTGGGGGCAAACTCTACGAGCAGTACTTC
CDR3aa: CASKRFGGKLYEQYF
abundance: NA
d_gene: NA
j_gene: TRBJ2-7
v_gene: TRBV6-5

CDR3nt: TGCGCCAGCAGCTGGGGGACAGGGCTTCCCGGGGAGCTGTTTTTT
CDR3aa: CASSWGTGLPGELFF
abundance: few
d_gene: TRBD1
j_gene: TRBJ2-2
v_gene: TRBV5-1

CDR3nt: TGTGCCAGCAGCCTCGGGGACAGCTATGGCTACACCTTC
CDR3aa: CASSLGDSYGYTF
abundance: NA
d_gene: TRBD1
j_gene: TRBJ1-2
v_gene: TRBV27

CDR3nt: TGTGCCATCAGTGACGGGACTAGCGGGGGAGATACGCAGTATTTT
CDR3aa: CAISDGTSGGDTQYF
abundance: NA
d_gene: TRBD2
j_gene: TRBJ2-3
v_gene: TRBV10-3

CDR3nt: TGTGCCAGCAGTGAAGGACAGGGGGAGACTGAAGCTTTCTTT
CDR3aa: CASSEGQGETEAFF
abundance: NA
d_gene: TRBD1
j_gene: TRBJ1-1
v_gene: TRBV6-1

CDR3nt: TGTGCCAGCAGCCCCATGGGGGGGCCGAACACTGAAGCTTTCTTT
CDR3aa: CASSPMGGPNTEAFF
abundance: NA
d_gene: NA
j_gene: TRBJ1-1
v_gene: TRBV3-1/TRBV3-2

CDR3nt: TGCGCCAGCAGCATCGGGACAGGGGGTCTGAACACTGAAGCTTTCTTT
CDR3aa: CASSIGTGGLNTEAFF
abundance: NA
d_gene: TRBD1
j_gene: TRBJ1-1
v_gene: TRBV5-1

CDR3nt: TGTGCCAGCAGCTTAGGGGCAGGGAACACTGAAGCTTTCTTT
CDR3aa: CASSLGAGNTEAFF
abundance: NA
d_gene: NA
j_gene: TRBJ1-1
v_gene: TRBV11-2

CDR3nt: TGTGCCAGCAGGTGGGGTTTAAGGGGTGAAGCTTTCTTT
CDR3aa: CASRWGLRGEAFF
abundance: NA
d_gene: NA
j_gene: TRBJ1-1
v_gene: TRBV7-2

CDR3nt: TGTGCCAGCAGCCACGGGACAGGGCCGAAGACTGAAGCTTTCTTT
CDR3aa: CASSHGTGPKTEAFF
abundance: NA
d_gene: TRBD1
j_gene: TRBJ1-1
v_gene: TRBV11-3

CDR3nt: TGTGCCAGCAGTGGGACTAGCACAGATACGCAGTATTTT
CDR3aa: CASSGTSTDTQYF
abundance: NA
d_gene: NA
j_gene: TRBJ2-3
v_gene: TRBV27

CDR3nt: TGTGCCAGCAGTTTATTACGGACAGGGCTGAATGAGCAGTTCTTC
CDR3aa: CASSLLRTGLNEQFF
abundance: NA
d_gene: TRBD1
j_gene: TRBJ2-1
v_gene: TRBV28

CDR3nt: TGTGCCAGCAGCACTACAGGGGACGGCTACACCTTC
CDR3aa: CASSTTGDGYTF
abundance: NA
d_gene: TRBD1
j_gene: TRBJ1-2
v_gene: TRBV11-2

CDR3nt: TGCAGTGCTGGTGGGCGGGGCGAGGTTAGTGAGCAGTTCTTC
CDR3aa: CSAGGRGEVSEQFF
abundance: NA
d_gene: NA
j_gene: TRBJ2-1
v_gene: TRBV20-1

CDR3nt: TGTGCCAGCAGCCAAGATCAGCTAGCGGGGGGGAGAGGGGAGACCCAGTACTTC
CDR3aa: CASSQDQLAGGRGETQYF
abundance: NA
d_gene: TRBD2
j_gene: TRBJ2-5
v_gene: TRBV4-2

CDR3nt: TGTGCCAGCAGTCGACAGGGGATAGGAACCGGGGAGCTGTTTTTT
CDR3aa: CASSRQGIGTGELFF
abundance: NA
d_gene: TRBD1
j_gene: TRBJ2-2
v_gene: TRBV6-5

CDR3nt: TGTGCCAGCAGCCAAATCAGGACAGGCAGCACTGAAGCTTTCTTT
CDR3aa: CASSQIRTGSTEAFF
abundance: NA
d_gene: TRBD1
j_gene: TRBJ1-1
v_gene: TRBV3-1/TRBV3-2

CDR3nt: TGTGCCAGCTCATCCCGACAGGGGAGAAGCGACTATGGCTACACCTTC
CDR3aa: CASSSRQGRSDYGYTF
abundance: NA
d_gene: TRBD1
j_gene: TRBJ1-2
v_gene: TRBV18

CDR3nt: TGTGCCAGCAGCTTACCCGAATCCTGGGGCCGCAGCTCCTACAATGAGCAGTTCTTC
CDR3aa: CASSLPESWGRSSYNEQFF
abundance: NA
d_gene: NA
j_gene: TRBJ2-1
v_gene: TRBV7-8

CDR3nt: TGTGCCAGCAGTTCGCAATCGGGCACTGAAGCTTTCTTT
CDR3aa: CASSSQSGTEAFF
abundance: once
d_gene: NA
j_gene: TRBJ1-1
v_gene: TRBV6-5

CDR3nt: TGCGCCAGCAGCCCGTTGAGACAGGGGGCTAGCACAGATACGCAGTATTTT
CDR3aa: CASSPLRQGASTDTQYF
abundance: NA
d_gene: TRBD1
j_gene: TRBJ2-3
v_gene: TRBV4-1

CDR3nt: TGTGCCAGCAGCTCGATTTCGGACAGAGCCTATGGCTACACCTTC
CDR3aa: CASSSISDRAYGYTF
abundance: NA
d_gene: NA
j_gene: TRBJ1-2
v_gene: TRBV28